This is a list of T cell receptor beta chains from one sample in a study of T cell responses to AZD1222 COVID-19 vaccine. Data came from immunoSEQ multiplex PCR; TCRdb stores just in-frame clones and leaves some out. The table has about 120,000 clones, roughly 90% seen once. Material: peripheral blood, obtained on day 0 of AZD1222 vaccination. The receptors were sampled from an adult in good health. Each CDR3 is given without its conserved first and last residue. Fields, in order: D gene, V gene, J gene, CDR3 protein. A D gene is named only where the DNA matches it firmly.

>NA|TRBV4-2|TRBJ1-1
ASSQDGLRTLMNTEAF
>NA|TRBV5-1|TRBJ2-1
ASTQGDSYNEQF
>NA|TRBV7-2|TRBJ2-7
ASSPQGVPTYEQY
>NA|TRBV19|TRBJ2-1
ASLRGGTYNEQF
>TRBD1|TRBV24-1|TRBJ1-3
ATSDPLTGGSGNTIY
>TRBD1|TRBV5-4|TRBJ1-2
ASSLGALRGQSPYGYT
>NA|TRBV2|TRBJ2-7
ASSGGPYEQY
>NA|TRBV6-5|TRBJ2-2
ASSYMTATGELF
>TRBD1|TRBV5-1|TRBJ2-7
ATTPRGNGSSSYEQY
>NA|TRBV18|TRBJ1-4
ASSPRTGNEKLF
>TRBD2|TRBV9|TRBJ2-7
ASSVEGLAGIYEQY
>TRBD2|TRBV27|TRBJ2-5
ASSLLSGYQETQY
>NA|TRBV6-5|TRBJ1-1
ASSYLNSGGNTEAF
>TRBD2|TRBV4-1|TRBJ2-1
ASSQQLAGVNNEQF
>NA|TRBV11-3|TRBJ2-2
ASSLGVGELF
>NA|TRBV5-1|TRBJ1-1
ASSDLTGQIRSSEAF
>TRBD1|TRBV4-2|TRBJ1-5
ASGEGAHSNQPQH
>NA|TRBV5-1|TRBJ1-1
ASREGESTEAF
>TRBD2|TRBV11-2|TRBJ2-7
ASSLGRGLAGARLEQY
>NA|TRBV10-1|TRBJ1-2
ASSESRDGYT
>NA|TRBV29-1|TRBJ2-3
SAGTAGTDTQY
>NA|TRBV7-9|TRBJ2-7
ASSPRPLGYEQY
>TRBD1|TRBV9|TRBJ2-5
ASSRQGAGETQY
>NA|TRBV30|TRBJ1-2
AWSGWGKSLYGYT
>NA|TRBV19|TRBJ1-5
ASSIGGGALQPQH
>NA|TRBV5-1|TRBJ2-5
ASSQQGSLLAQY
>NA|TRBV7-9|TRBJ2-5
ASSLKTTGETQY
>TRBD1|TRBV2|TRBJ1-4
ASSGQGESEKLF
>TRBD1|TRBV25-1|TRBJ1-2
ASSHDLRGRKGYT
>TRBD1|TRBV5-4|TRBJ2-7
ASSTTGGIYEQY
>NA|TRBV6-4|TRBJ2-7
ASSQGQSYEQY
>NA|TRBV7-9|TRBJ2-6
ASSLVRAGANVLT